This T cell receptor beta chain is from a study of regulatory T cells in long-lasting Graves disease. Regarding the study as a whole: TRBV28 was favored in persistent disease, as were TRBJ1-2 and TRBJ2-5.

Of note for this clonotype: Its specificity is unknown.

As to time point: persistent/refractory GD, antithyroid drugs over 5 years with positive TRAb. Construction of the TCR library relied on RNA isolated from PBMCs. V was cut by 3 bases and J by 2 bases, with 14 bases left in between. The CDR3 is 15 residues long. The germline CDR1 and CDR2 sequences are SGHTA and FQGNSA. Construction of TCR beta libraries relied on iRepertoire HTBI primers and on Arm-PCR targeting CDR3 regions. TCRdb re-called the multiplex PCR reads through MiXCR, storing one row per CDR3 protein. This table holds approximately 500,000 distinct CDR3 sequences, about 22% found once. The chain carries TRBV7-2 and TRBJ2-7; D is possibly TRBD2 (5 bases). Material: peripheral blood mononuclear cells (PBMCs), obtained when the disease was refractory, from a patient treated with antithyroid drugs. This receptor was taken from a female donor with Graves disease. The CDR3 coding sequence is TGTGCCAGCAGCTTTCCCCCGGCGGGTGCCTACGAGCAGTACTTC. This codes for CASSFPPAGAYEQYF.